The clone carrying this T cell receptor (beta chain) was seen many times. Its cognate antigen is unknown. V shed 3 bases, J shed 0 bases, and the junction held 6 bases outside the gene matches. This CDR3 spans 16 amino acids. The germline CDR1 and CDR2 sequences are SGHRS and YFSETQ. The data were obtained in a study of CD8+ T cells in alopecia areata. The wider study: Each day, treated patients took oral tofacitinib twice, at 5 to 10 mg per dose. Dosing spanned 6 to 18 months on tofacitinib, then 6 months off drug.

Isolated RNA was reverse transcribed into cDNA used as the sequencing template. Sequencing was performed with immunoSEQ multiplex PCR; in TCRdb, only in-frame clones are kept and a portion is missing. The sample has about 120,000 clones, 53% seen once. Notes on the study in general: There were many expanded lesional clones persisting in scalp and blood during tofacitinib.

Treatment in this sample: oral pan-JAK inhibitor, 5-10 mg twice daily. Lesional scalp tissue (obtained by punch biopsy) and peripheral blood were collected from alopecia areata patients. The receptor comes from a human donor with alopecia areata. The genes are TRBV5-1 and TRBJ2-3; 8 bases are a match to TRBD2. Material: CD4+ T cells sorted from blood, obtained at week 4, from a patient treated with tofacitinib. The CDR3, as DNA: TGCGCCAGCAGCTCCCTCTCTAGCGGGAGCACAGATACGCAGTATTTT. Its protein product is CASSSLSSGSTDTQYF. The full variable domain, completed using reference TRBV5-1 and TRBJ2-3, is KAGVTQTPRYLIKTRGQQVTLSCSPISGHRSVSWYQQTPGQGLQFLFEYFSETQRNKGNFPGRFSGRQFSNSRSEMNVSTLELGDSALYLCASSSLSSGSTDTQYFGPGTRLTVL.